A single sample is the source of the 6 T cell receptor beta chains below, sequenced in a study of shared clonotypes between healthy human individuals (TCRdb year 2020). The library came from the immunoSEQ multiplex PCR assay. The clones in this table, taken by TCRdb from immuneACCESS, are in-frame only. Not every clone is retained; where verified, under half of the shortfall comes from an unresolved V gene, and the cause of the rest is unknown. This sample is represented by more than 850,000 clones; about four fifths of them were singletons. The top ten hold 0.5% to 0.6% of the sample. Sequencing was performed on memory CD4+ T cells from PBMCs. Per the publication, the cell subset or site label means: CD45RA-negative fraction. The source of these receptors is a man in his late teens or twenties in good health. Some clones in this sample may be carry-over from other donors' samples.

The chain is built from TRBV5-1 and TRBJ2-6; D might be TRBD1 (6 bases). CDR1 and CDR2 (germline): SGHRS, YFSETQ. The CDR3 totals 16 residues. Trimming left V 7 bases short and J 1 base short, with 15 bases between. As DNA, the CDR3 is TGCGCCAGCTCCGGACAGTCCCAATCTGGGGCCAACGTCCTGACTTTC. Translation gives CASSGQSQSGANVLTF.

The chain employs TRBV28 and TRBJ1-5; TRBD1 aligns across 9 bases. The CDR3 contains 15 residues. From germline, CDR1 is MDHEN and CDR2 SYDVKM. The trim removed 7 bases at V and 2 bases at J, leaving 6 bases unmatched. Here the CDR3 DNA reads TGTGCCAGCATGCCGGGACAGGGAGGCAATCAGCCCCAGCATTTT. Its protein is CASMPGQGGNQPQHF. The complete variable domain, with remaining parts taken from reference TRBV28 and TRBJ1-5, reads DVKVTQSSRYLVKRTGEKVFLECVQDMDHENMFWYRQDPGLGLRLIYFSYDVKMKEKGDIPEGYSVSREKKERFSLILESASTNQTSMYLCASMPGQGGNQPQHFGDGTRLSIL.

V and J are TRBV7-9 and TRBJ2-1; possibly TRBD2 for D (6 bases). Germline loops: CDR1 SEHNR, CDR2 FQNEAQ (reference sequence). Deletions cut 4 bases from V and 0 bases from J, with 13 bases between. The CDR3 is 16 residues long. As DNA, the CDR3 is TGTGCCAGCAGCTCCTTTAGCGGAAGCTCCTACAATGAGCAGTTCTTC. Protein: CASSSFSGSSYNEQFF.

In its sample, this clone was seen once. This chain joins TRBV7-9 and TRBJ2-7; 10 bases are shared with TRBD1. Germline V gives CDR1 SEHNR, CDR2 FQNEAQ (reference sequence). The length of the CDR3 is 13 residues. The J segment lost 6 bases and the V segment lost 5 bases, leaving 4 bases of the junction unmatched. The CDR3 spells CASSPRDRGEQYF. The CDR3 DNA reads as TGTGCCAGCAGCCCCCGGGACAGGGGCGAGCAGTACTTC.

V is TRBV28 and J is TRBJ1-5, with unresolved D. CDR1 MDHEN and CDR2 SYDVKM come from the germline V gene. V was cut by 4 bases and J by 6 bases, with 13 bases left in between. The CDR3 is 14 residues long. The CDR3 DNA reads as TGTGCCAGCAGTTCCATGGCCCTTGGTCAGCCCCAGCATTTT. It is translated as CASSSMALGQPQHF.

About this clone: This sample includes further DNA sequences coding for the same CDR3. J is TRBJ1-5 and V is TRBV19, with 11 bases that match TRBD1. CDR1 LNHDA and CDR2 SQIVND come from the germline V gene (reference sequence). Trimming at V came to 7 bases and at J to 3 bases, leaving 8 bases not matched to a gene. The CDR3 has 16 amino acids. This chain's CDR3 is CASTPGDRGINQPQHF. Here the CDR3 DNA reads TGTGCCAGTACCCCAGGGGACAGGGGGATCAATCAGCCCCAGCATTTT. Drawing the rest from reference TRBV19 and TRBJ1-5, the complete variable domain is DGGITQSPKYLFRKEGQNVTLSCEQNLNHDAMYWYRQDPGQGLRLIYYSQIVNDFQKGDIAEGYSVSREKKESFPLTVTSAQKNPTAFYLCASTPGDRGINQPQHFGDGTRLSIL.